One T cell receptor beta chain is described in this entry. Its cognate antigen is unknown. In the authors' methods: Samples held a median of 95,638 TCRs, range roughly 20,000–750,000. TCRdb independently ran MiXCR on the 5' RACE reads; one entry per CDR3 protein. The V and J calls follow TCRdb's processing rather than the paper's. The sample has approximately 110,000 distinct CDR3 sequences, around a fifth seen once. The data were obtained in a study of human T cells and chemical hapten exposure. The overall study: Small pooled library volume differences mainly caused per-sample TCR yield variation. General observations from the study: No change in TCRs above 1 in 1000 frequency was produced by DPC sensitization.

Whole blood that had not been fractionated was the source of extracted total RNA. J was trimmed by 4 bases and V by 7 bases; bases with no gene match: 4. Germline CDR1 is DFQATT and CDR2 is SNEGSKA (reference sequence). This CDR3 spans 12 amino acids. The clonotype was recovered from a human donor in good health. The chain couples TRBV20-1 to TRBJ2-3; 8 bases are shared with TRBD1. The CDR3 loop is CSGWTGPDTQYF. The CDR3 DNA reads TGCAGTGGCTGGACAGGGCCAGATACGCAGTATTTT.